The 16 T cell receptor beta chains given below trace back to one sample, sequenced in a study of blood T cell repertoires in COVID-19. The protocol was immunoSEQ multiplex PCR, while the TCRdb copy is restricted to in-frame clones and leaves out a portion. The sample includes roughly 360,000 clones, over 75% of them seen just once. Source material: PBMCs or T cells enriched from blood (not recorded which). The receptors come from a woman between 25 and 40 years old with acute COVID-19.

This CDR3 is CATSDSTGQETQYF. The CDR3 bases are TGTGCCACCAGTGATTCGACAGGCCAAGAGACCCAGTACTTC. The chain joins TRBV24-1 to TRBJ2-5; D is perhaps TRBD1 (6 bases). V lost 2 bases and J 1 base, leaving 7 bases between the germline ends. The CDR3 extends over 14 amino acids. The V gene's germline CDR1 is KGHDR and CDR2 SFDVKD.

The V gene is TRBV27, the J gene TRBJ2-2; TRBD2 aligns across 9 bases. The CDR3 contains 15 residues. Trimming removed 3 bases from V and 5 bases from J; junction bases left unmatched: 4. Germline V gene lookup returns CDR1 MNHEY and CDR2 SMNVEV (reference sequence). The chain's CDR3 is CASSFAGGRTGELFF. The CDR3 DNA reads as TGTGCCAGCAGTTTTGCGGGGGGGCGAACCGGGGAGCTGTTTTTT.

The V gene is TRBV4-3, the J gene TRBJ2-7; 9 bases line up with TRBD2. This CDR3 has 15 residues. Trimming removed 4 bases from V and 6 bases from J; junction bases left unmatched: 10. Looked up from germline, CDR1 is LGHNA and CDR2 is YSLEER. Here the CDR3 reads CASSRSGTSFTEQYF. The CDR3 DNA reads TGCGCCAGCAGCCGTTCCGGGACTAGCTTCACCGAGCAGTACTTC.

This clone was detected only a few times. This chain uses TRBV5-1 with TRBJ1-6, with no clear D. Germline V lookup: CDR1 SGHRS, CDR2 YFSETQ. This CDR3 is 13 amino acids long. The germline V and J ends were trimmed by 6 bases and 7 bases, with 11 bases remaining between them. This CDR3 reads CASKQSINSPLHF. In DNA form, the CDR3 reads TGCGCCAGCAAACAGTCTATCAATTCACCCCTCCACTTT.

The rearrangement links TRBV7-2 to TRBJ1-3; 7 bases are shared with TRBD1. The CDR3 has 15 amino acids. Trimming at V came to 5 bases and at J to 0 bases, leaving 4 bases not matched to a gene. CDR1 is SGHTA and CDR2 is FQGNSA in the germline V gene. The CDR3 DNA is TGTGCCAGCAGCCTGGGACAGCCCTCTGGAAACACCATATATTTT. Protein: CASSLGQPSGNTIYF.

The chain links TRBV2 to TRBJ1-2; D remains ambiguous. This CDR3 comprises 14 residues. Germline V gives CDR1 SNHLY, CDR2 FYNNEI. With 2 bases removed from V and 2 bases from J, the gap between germline ends came to 9 bases. The CDR3 DNA sequence: TGTGCCAGCAGTGAACCGGGTGACAACTATGGCTACACCTTC. This sequence encodes CASSEPGDNYGYTF.

V and J are TRBV18 and TRBJ2-7; TRBD1 is a possible D gene (6 bases). The V end lost 8 bases, the J end lost 9 bases, and 20 bases lay between the germline ends. In germline, CDR1 is KGHSH, CDR2 LQKENI. This CDR3 has 13 amino acids. CDR3 nucleotides: TGTGCCAGCACCCGGGACAATAAGGAGTGGCAGTACTTC. Translated: CASTRDNKEWQYF.

This clone was found once. The gene calls are TRBV20-1 and TRBJ1-1, with TRBD1 matching 7 bases. The CDR3 sequence is 18 residues long. The trim removed 3 bases at V and 4 bases at J, leaving 20 bases unmatched. Per the germline V gene, CDR1 is DFQATT and CDR2 is SNEGSKA (reference sequence). CDR3 nucleotides: TGCAGTGCTAGTGGTGGGGGGACTTGGACAGGAGGGGTCACTGAAGCTTTCTTT. This sequence encodes CSASGGGTWTGGVTEAFF.

DNA of the CDR3: TGTGCCAGTAGTAGCGGGACAGCTGGGGCCAACGTCCTGACTTTC. This sequence encodes CASSSGTAGANVLTF. The gene calls are TRBV19 and TRBJ2-6, with D perhaps matching TRBD1 (7 bases). There are 15 residues in the CDR3. Germline-derived CDR1 and CDR2 are LNHDA and SQIVND (reference sequence). The germline V and J ends were trimmed by 4 bases and 2 bases, with 9 bases remaining between them.

This chain connects TRBV5-6 to TRBJ1-2, with D perhaps TRBD1 (6 bases). The V gene's germline CDR1 is SGHDT and CDR2 YYEEEE. V was cut by 5 bases and J by 5 bases, with 13 bases left in between. CDR3 size: 13 residues. CDR3 sequence (DNA): TGTGCCAGCAGAACACAGGGACCATATGGCTACACCTTC. Translated, it gives CASRTQGPYGYTF.

The V and J genes are TRBV5-8 and TRBJ1-1; 7 bases map to TRBD1. The V gene's germline CDR1 is SGHTS and CDR2 YDEGEE. The CDR3 contains 16 residues. Unmatched junction bases numbered 10, after V lost 4 bases and J lost 1 base. The CDR3 here is CASSTHLQGKNTEAFF. In nucleotides, the CDR3 is TGTGCCAGCAGCACGCATCTACAGGGGAAGAACACTGAAGCTTTCTTT.

This chain uses TRBV6-5 with TRBJ1-2, with 7 nucleotides matching TRBD1. Germline V lookup: CDR1 MNHEY, CDR2 SVGAGI. The CDR3 is 12 residues long. V was clipped by 8 bases and J by 8 bases; unmatched bases: 8. The CDR3 spells CASGPSTGGYTF. The DNA of the CDR3 is TGTGCCAGCGGCCCCTCGACAGGGGGCTACACCTTC.

The rearrangement uses TRBV5-1 and TRBJ2-2; 10 bases fit TRBD1. The trim removed 4 bases at V and 1 base at J, leaving 4 bases unmatched. CDR3 length equals 16 residues. Germline assignment: CDR1 SGHRS and CDR2 YFSETQ. CDR3 DNA sequence: TGCGCCAGCAGCCGGGACAGGGGCTTGAACACCGGGGAGCTGTTTTTT. It encodes CASSRDRGLNTGELFF.

The chain joins TRBV6-6 to TRBJ1-1; D not resolved. Germline-derived CDR1 and CDR2 are MNHNY and SVGAGI (reference sequence). The length of the CDR3 is 15 residues. V gave up 2 bases and J gave up 2 bases, with 12 bases separating them. The CDR3 spells CASSYGGETNTEAFF. The CDR3 region has the DNA TGTGCCAGCAGTTACGGCGGGGAGACCAACACTGAAGCTTTCTTT.

V gene TRBV5-1 combines with J gene TRBJ1-2; the match to TRBD1 covers 7 bases. Trimming took 3 bases from V and 2 from J; bases not matched to a gene: 4. Germline loops: CDR1 SGHRS, CDR2 YFSETQ. The CDR3 consists of 14 residues. The chain's CDR3 is CASSSSGQNYGYTF. The CDR3 region has the DNA TGCGCCAGCAGCTCTTCGGGACAGAACTATGGCTACACCTTC.

The chain joins TRBV5-1 to TRBJ1-6; D is ambiguous. Between the trimmed V and J ends, which lost 4 bases and 7 bases, there was a span of 9 bases. Germline assignment: CDR1 SGHRS and CDR2 YFSETQ. This CDR3 is 13 amino acids long. CDR3 protein: CASSQSGNSPLHF. Here the CDR3 DNA reads TGCGCCAGCAGCCAATCGGGGAATTCACCCCTCCACTTT. Full variable domain (outside the CDR3, taken from reference TRBV5-1 and TRBJ1-6): KAGVTQTPRYLIKTRGQQVTLSCSPISGHRSVSWYQQTPGQGLQFLFEYFSETQRNKGNFPGRFSGRQFSNSRSEMNVSTLELGDSALYLCASSQSGNSPLHFGNGTRLTVT.